These 20 T cell receptor beta chains originate from one sample sequenced in a study of shared T cell receptors in the human thymus. TCRdb keeps only in-frame clones here, not all; method: immunoSEQ multiplex PCR. The sample yields about 660,000 clones, roughly 90% seen once. These data were likewise used in another study, on human thymus T cells.

What was sequenced was thymocytes. These receptors came from a boy under three years old with a congenital heart defect.

V and J are TRBV4-2 and TRBJ2-3, with D maybe TRBD2 (5 bases). Trimming left V 3 bases short and J 0 bases short, with 10 bases between. The CDR3 runs to 15 residues. Germline V lookup: CDR1 LGHNA, CDR2 YNFKEQ. For the CDR3, the DNA is TGTGCCAGCAGCCAGGTAGCGCCGAGCACAGATACGCAGTATTTT. Its translation: CASSQVAPSTDTQYF.

With respect to this clone: The germline gene is not matched at one end of the junction; a read error may be the cause. This specimen includes other DNA sequences encoding the same CDR3. The chain couples TRBV2 to TRBJ2-1; 12 nucleotides align to TRBD2. This CDR3 comprises 16 residues. The V gene's germline CDR1 is SNHLY and CDR2 FYNNEI. CDR3 nucleotides: TGCGCCAGCAGACTAGCGGGAGAGTTCTCCTACAATGAGCAGTTCTTC. Protein product: CASRLAGEFSYNEQFF.

The chain employs TRBV30 and TRBJ2-7; 8 bases agree with TRBD1. Germline assignment: CDR1 GTSNPN and CDR2 SVGIG (reference sequence). The CDR3 covers 13 residues. V lost 3 bases, J lost 7 bases, and 8 bases stayed unmatched. The CDR3 spells CAWRDRAFSEQYF. DNA for the CDR3: TGTGCCTGGAGGGACAGGGCCTTTTCGGAGCAGTACTTC.

CDR3 bases: TGTGCCAGCAGCTTTGGGGCGCCCGGAGGGGGCCCCTACGAGCAGTACTTC. It codes for CASSFGAPGGGPYEQYF. The chain joins TRBV5-4 to TRBJ2-7, with TRBD1 as a possible D gene (7 bases). This CDR3 region has 17 residues. CDR1 is SGHNT and CDR2 is YYREEE in the germline V gene (reference sequence). The V and J ends lost 2 bases and 2 bases respectively, with 20 bases between them.

V gene TRBV5-8 combines with J gene TRBJ1-5, with D possibly TRBD1 on 6 matching bases. Trimming took 4 bases from V and 6 from J, leaving 17 bases between them. Germline CDR1 is SGHTS and CDR2 is YDEGEE. The CDR3 is 15 residues long. CDR3 DNA sequence: TGTGCCAGCAGCATTCAGGGGCGTCGGGGTCAGCCCCAGCATTTT. Amino acid sequence: CASSIQGRRGQPQHF.

This clone is a singleton in its sample. CDR3 nucleotide sequence: TGTGCCAGCAGCGTAGAGCCTAGCGGGAGGGCCGGGAATGAGCAGTTCTTC. This encodes CASSVEPSGRAGNEQFF. The J gene is TRBJ2-1, the V gene TRBV9, with TRBD2 identical over 12 bases. Germline V lookup: CDR1 SGDLS, CDR2 YYNGEE. Trimming cost V 0 bases and J 7 bases; bases outside gene matches: 8. The CDR3 extends over 17 amino acids.

The chain employs TRBV10-2 and TRBJ2-1, with 9 bases fitting TRBD2. J lost 8 bases, V lost 0 bases, and 14 bases had no gene match. Germline V CDR1 and CDR2: WSHSY, SAAADI. The CDR3 runs 18 residues. The CDR3 DNA is TGCGCCAGCAGTGAGTCGGAGTTAGCGGGAGCCTCTGGGGATGAGCAGTTCTTC. Its translation: CASSESELAGASGDEQFF.

The V and J genes are TRBV7-2 and TRBJ2-3, with 8 bases matching TRBD2. The CDR3 spans 17 residues. V dropped 5 bases and J dropped 3; count of bases not matched to a gene: 13. The germline V gene encodes CDR1 SGHTA and CDR2 FQGNSA. The CDR3 reads CASSHERAGGGTDTQYF. The CDR3 DNA reads TGTGCCAGCAGCCACGAGCGGGCGGGAGGTGGGACAGATACGCAGTATTTT.

V is TRBV12-5 and J is TRBJ2-2; 11 bases match TRBD1. V shed 6 bases, J shed 0 bases, and the junction held 27 bases outside the gene matches. The CDR3 loop spans 24 amino acids. CDR1 and CDR2 from the germline V gene are LGHNT and FRNRAP. The CDR3 sequence is CASGYTSRTGGGRGRPANTGELFF. CDR3 nucleotide sequence: TGTGCTAGTGGCTACACGTCTCGGACAGGGGGCGGAAGGGGTAGACCCGCGAACACCGGGGAGCTGTTTTTT.

The chain joins TRBV30 to TRBJ2-1, with TRBD2 matching over 13 bases. The CDR3 length is 14 residues. Germline lookup yields CDR1 GTSNPN and CDR2 SVGIG (reference sequence). Trimming took 4 bases from V and 9 from J; bases not matched to a gene: 6. CDR3 sequence (DNA): TGTGCCTGGAAACTAGCGGGAGGGCCAGGTGAGCAGTTCTTC. This translates into CAWKLAGGPGEQFF.

This clone was picked up a small number of times. V and J are TRBV4-1 and TRBJ1-3; TRBD1 might be the D (6 bases). Trimming pared 3 bases from V and 2 bases from J, leaving 11 bases between. The CDR3 contains 15 residues. Looked up from germline, CDR1 is MGHRA and CDR2 is YSYEKL. The CDR3 sequence: CASSHPRGTGNTIYF. Written as DNA, the CDR3 is TGCGCCAGCAGCCACCCCAGGGGCACTGGAAACACCATATATTTT.

V gene TRBV4-2 combines with J gene TRBJ2-7; 10 bases align to TRBD2. The length of the CDR3 is 20 residues. Germline values: CDR1 LGHNA, CDR2 YNFKEQ. With V trimmed by 1 base and J by 6 bases, 21 bases remained unmatched. The CDR3 DNA sequence: TGTGCCAGCAGCCAAGCGGGACTAGCGACGGGCGGGCGGCCAGTTACCGAGCAGTACTTC. Its translation: CASSQAGLATGGRPVTEQYF.

The chain links TRBV6-6 to TRBJ2-7; possibly TRBD1 for D (6 bases). Germline V gives CDR1 MNHNY, CDR2 SVGAGI (reference sequence). This CDR3 spans 15 amino acids. V was clipped by 0 bases and J by 2 bases, with 11 bases between them. The CDR3 is CASSYSRTDPYEQYF. CDR3 nucleotides: TGTGCCAGCAGTTACTCGAGGACAGACCCCTACGAGCAGTACTTC.

This sequence joins TRBV6-1 and TRBJ1-2, with TRBD1 identical over 10 bases. This CDR3 spans 11 amino acids. The ends lost 5 bases at V and 14 bases at J; junction bases unmatched: 5. Germline assignment: CDR1 MNHNS and CDR2 SASEGT. CDR3: CASSRRDRGTF. Here the CDR3 DNA reads TGTGCCAGCAGTCGCCGGGACAGGGGTACCTTC.

This clone appeared once. The genes are TRBV18 and TRBJ2-3; 12 bases match TRBD2. Germline V gene lookup returns CDR1 KGHSH and CDR2 LQKENI. The trim removed 0 bases at V and 3 bases at J, leaving 7 bases unmatched. CDR3 length: 18 residues. This CDR3 reads CASSPPLAGGQSTDTQYF. CDR3 coding DNA: TGTGCCAGCTCACCACCGCTAGCGGGAGGGCAGAGTACAGATACGCAGTATTTT. Full variable domain (missing parts from reference TRBV18 and TRBJ2-3): NAGVMQNPRHLVRRRGQEARLRCSPMKGHSHVYWYRQLPEEGLKFMVYLQKENIIDESGMPKERFSAEFPKEGPSILRIQQVVRGDSAAYFCASSPPLAGGQSTDTQYFGPGTRLTVL.

This chain joins TRBV27 and TRBJ2-3; D gene uncertain. The germline V and J ends were trimmed by 0 bases and 5 bases, with 9 bases remaining between them. From germline, CDR1 is MNHEY and CDR2 SMNVEV (reference sequence). The CDR3 extends over 14 amino acids. The CDR3 DNA follows: TGTGCCAGCAGTTTATCACTGCCTATAGATACGCAGTATTTT. Protein sequence: CASSLSLPIDTQYF.

The chain joins TRBV27 to TRBJ1-4, with 8 bases identical to TRBD1. The CDR3 has 12 amino acids. V shed 9 bases and J 12 bases; nucleotides not matched to a gene: 9. Germline V gene sequence: CDR1 MNHEY, CDR2 SMNVEV (reference sequence). The CDR3 loop is CASSPIQGELFF. Written as DNA, the CDR3 is TGTGCCAGTTCCCCCATACAGGGGGAACTGTTTTTT. Based on the CDR3 plus reference TRBV27 and TRBJ1-4, the full variable domain is EAQVTQNPRYLITVTGKKLTVTCSQNMNHEYMSWYRQDPGLGLRQIYYSMNVEVTDKGDVPEGYKVSRKEKRNFPLILESPSPNQTSLYFCASSPIQGELFFGSGTQLSVL.

The chain couples TRBV27 to TRBJ2-3; no reliable D call. The germline V and J ends were trimmed by 2 bases and 4 bases, with 10 bases remaining between them. This CDR3 spans 14 amino acids. Germline CDR1 reads MNHEY; CDR2 reads SMNVEV (reference sequence). The CDR3 DNA is TGTGCCAGCAGTTTAGGCCTAGTCCCAGATACGCAGTATTTT. Residues: CASSLGLVPDTQYF.

The rearrangement joins TRBV29-1 to TRBJ1-2; D gene unclear. The germline V gene has CDR1 SQVTM and CDR2 ANQGSEA. The CDR3 has 13 residues. Trimming took off 1 base at V and 10 bases at J, with 16 bases between the two ends. DNA of the CDR3: TGCAGCGTTGAAGCTCGACCAGCTAGGCACTACACCTTC. Residues: CSVEARPARHYTF.

This CDR3 reads CASSRTSGRQYF. The CDR3 coding sequence is TGTGCCAGTAGCCGTACTAGCGGGAGACAGTACTTC. This chain uses TRBV19 with TRBJ2-7; TRBD2 aligns across 11 bases. The CDR3 runs 12 residues. CDR1 is LNHDA, CDR2 SQIVND, per germline (reference sequence). The V and J ends lost 6 bases and 10 bases, in that order; junction bases with no gene match: 5.